The rows below give T cell receptor beta chains drawn from one sample of a study of blood T cell repertoires in COVID-19. Using immunoSEQ multiplex PCR, the repertoire was profiled, and TCRdb retains in-frame clones only, with some absent. The top ten hold approximately 3.2% of the sample, which has some 260,000 clones, about 68% seen once. The sequenced material came from peripheral blood. The receptors here all came from an elderly woman with acute or convalescent COVID-19. Each CDR3 is given with its conserved first and last residue. A D gene is named only where the DNA matches it firmly. Expanded clones get a size class; other rows say once, few or many, or leave the size out.

clone_size | j_call | v_call | d_call | cdr3_nt | cdr3_aa
. | TRBJ2-1 | TRBV18 | . | TGTGCCAGCTCACCTTTTAGGGGGAATGAGCAGTTCTTC | CASSPFRGNEQFF
. | TRBJ2-5 | TRBV5-6 | TRBD2 | TGTGCCAGCAGCTACCGTCCCGGGACTAGCGTTGTAGAGACCCAGTACTTC | CASSYRPGTSVVETQYF
. | TRBJ1-2 | TRBV5-6 | TRBD1 | TGTGCCAGCAGCCAGGGGGGCTGGTATGGCTACACCTTC | CASSQGGWYGYTF
. | TRBJ2-3 | TRBV18 | . | TGTGCCAGCTCTCTGACCAGTGGGAGAGATACGCAGTATTTT | CASSLTSGRDTQYF
. | TRBJ1-1 | TRBV7-9 | TRBD1 | TGTGCCAGCAGCCCACCGACAGGGGGGTCTGAATTGGGTGAAGCTTTCTTT | CASSPPTGGSELGEAFF
. | TRBJ2-1 | TRBV13 | . | TGTGCCAGCAGCCCGCGAAGGGGATGGGGCTCCTACAATGAGCAGTTCTTC | CASSPRRGWGSYNEQFF
few | TRBJ1-3 | TRBV5-1 | . | TGCGCCAGCAGCACCCAGGGGATTACTGGAAACACCATATATTTT | CASSTQGITGNTIYF
. | TRBJ1-4 | TRBV3-1/TRBV3-2 | TRBD1 | TGTGCCAGCAGCCGAGGACAGGCCAGGAATGAAAAACTGTTTTTT | CASSRGQARNEKLFF
. | TRBJ2-5 | TRBV19 | TRBD1 | TGTGCCAGTAGTATTACAGGGGCTGGGGAGACCCAGTACTTC | CASSITGAGETQYF
. | TRBJ1-2 | TRBV2 | . | TGTGCCAGCAGTGACACAGTCTATGGCTACACCTTC | CASSDTVYGYTF
. | TRBJ1-6 | TRBV19 | . | TGTGCCAGTAAAAGGGGCAATTATAATTCACCCCTCCACTTT | CASKRGNYNSPLHF